Reported below is one TCR beta chain. Its antigen is not known. Libraries were prepared by immunoSEQ multiplex PCR; TCRdb keeps only in-frame clonotypes and omits some of them. Of some 2,000,000 clones detected, just under 95% appear once; the ten largest clones hold about 1.1%. The sample is drawn from a study of shared clonotypes between healthy human individuals. Points from the study as a whole: A generally larger estimated richness was seen in naive subsets than in memory subsets. Donor clonotype sharing was expected to depend on sequencing depth.

CD8 cells classed as naive were CD45RO-negative and positively selected for CCR7, excluding terminally differentiated effector memory CD45RA+ cells. Every donor, a Caucasian adult, lived in Nashville, Tennessee. The sequenced material came from naive CD8+ T cells sorted from blood. The TCR comes from a man younger than 35 in good health.

CDR3 sequence: CASSLRPGTGGADEQYF. Here the CDR3 DNA reads TGTGCCAGCAGCTTGAGACCCGGGACAGGGGGCGCGGACGAGCAGTACTTC. The chain combines TRBV5-6 with TRBJ2-7, with TRBD1 matching over 12 bases. Losses at the gene ends were 1 base for V and 5 bases for J; bases not matched to a gene: 10. This CDR3 spans 17 amino acids. Germline lookup yields CDR1 SGHDT and CDR2 YYEEEE.